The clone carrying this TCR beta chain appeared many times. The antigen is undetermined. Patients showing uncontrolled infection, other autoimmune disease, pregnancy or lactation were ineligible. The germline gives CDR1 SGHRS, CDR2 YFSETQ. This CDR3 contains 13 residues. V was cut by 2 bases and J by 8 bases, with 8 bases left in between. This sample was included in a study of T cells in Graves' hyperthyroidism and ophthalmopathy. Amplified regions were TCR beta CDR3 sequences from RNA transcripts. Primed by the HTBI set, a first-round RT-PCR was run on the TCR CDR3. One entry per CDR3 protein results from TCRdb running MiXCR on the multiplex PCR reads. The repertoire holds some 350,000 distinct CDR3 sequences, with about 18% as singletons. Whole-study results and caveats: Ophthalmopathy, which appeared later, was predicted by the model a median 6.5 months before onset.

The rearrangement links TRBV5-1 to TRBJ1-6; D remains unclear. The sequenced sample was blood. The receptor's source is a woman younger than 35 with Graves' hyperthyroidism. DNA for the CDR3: TGCGCCAGCAGCTTAGGTGACGATTCACCCCTCCACTTT. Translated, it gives CASSLGDDSPLHF.